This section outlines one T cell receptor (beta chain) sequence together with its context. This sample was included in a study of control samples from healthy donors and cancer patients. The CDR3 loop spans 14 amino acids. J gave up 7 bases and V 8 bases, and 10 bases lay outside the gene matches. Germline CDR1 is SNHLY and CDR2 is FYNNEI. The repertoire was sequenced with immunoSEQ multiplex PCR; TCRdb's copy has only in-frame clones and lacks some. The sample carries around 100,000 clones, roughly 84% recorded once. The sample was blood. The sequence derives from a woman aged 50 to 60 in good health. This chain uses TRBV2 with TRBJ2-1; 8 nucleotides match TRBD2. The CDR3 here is CASRGDSGVNEQFF. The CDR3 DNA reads TGTGCCAGCCGAGGGGATAGCGGGGTTAATGAGCAGTTCTTC. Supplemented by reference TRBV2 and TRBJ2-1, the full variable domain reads EPEVTQTPSHQVTQMGQEVILRCVPISNHLYFYWYRQILGQKVEFLVSFYNNEISEKSEIFDDQFSVERPDGSNFTLKIRSTKLEDSAMYFCASRGDSGVNEQFFGPGTRLTVL.